The present entry profiles one TCR beta chain with its context. No antigen is known for it. No qualities accompany the bases; no much larger clone lies one base away. This sample is drawn from a study of beta chain features in type 1 diabetes (dated by TCRdb to the late 2010s). Looking at the study overall: Mean age, gender distribution, total cell number and subset yield did not differ between patients and healthy donors. Whereas all 30 or so donors provided naive and central memory subsets, regulatory and stem cell-like memory subsets were isolated from just 8 patients and about eight healthy donors. A total of 85 million to 110 million sorted cells were examined across all samples, and RNA yield correlated strongly with the number of cells per subset. In the study, recently diagnosed type 1 diabetes patients and matched healthy donors were compared on the TCRB repertoires of their sorted circulating CD4+ T cell subsets. Beyond this particular receptor, the publication reports: Because small numbers of individuals were included in the HLA sub-analyses, any influence of HLA type on TCRB rearrangement was left unresolved. PCR may preferentially amplify shorter templates, but because patient and control samples were amplified and corrected together, any resulting skew would affect both groups equally. Sequencing cDNA rather than genomic DNA could over-represent highly expressing activated cells, although activation and CD3 levels did not differ between groups. In all four CD4+ subsets, TCRB CDR3 length was moderately but significantly shorter in type 1 diabetes patients. At VDJ recombination sites, patients with type 1 diabetes made fewer insertions and deleted more nucleotides, a pattern implying thymic rearrangement abnormalities. Naive, central memory and regulatory TCRB repertoires appeared to be more alike among patients than among healthy donors.

For CDR1 and CDR2, the germline V gene lists SGHRS and YFSETQ. V loses 0 bases at its end and J loses 3 bases; junction bases beyond the gene matches: 5. Taken from cysteine to phenylalanine, the CDR3 has 15 residues. The entry retains the CDR3 DNA only, 45 bases that are in frame from base 1. The entire amount of isolated RNA was reverse transcribed using the High Capacity cDNA Reverse Transcription Kit, so the sequenced TCRB transcripts were expressed ones. Deep immunoSEQ sequencing was performed on naive, central memory and regulatory T cell samples, with an average of about 3.57 million total reads per sample. Sorted cells were lysed in RLT buffer, and RNA was extracted using DNase-treated RNeasy Micro or Mini kits according to cell number. To prevent cross-contamination, each cell subset was processed individually, whereas patient and healthy donor samples were processed jointly. Using the immunoSEQ multiplex PCR, TCRB sequences were amplified from cDNA into 87-bp fragments spanning the CDR3 region. Sequencing of the amplicons was done on the Illumina HiSeq platform. Per the source publication's procedure: PCR bias was corrected computationally using synthetic template baselines, and reads within Hamming distance 2 were collapsed, with unmergeable singletons discarded. Reads were aligned against IMGT so that V, D and J genes, CDR3 length and insertions or deletions at six rearrangement sites could be assigned. Within each subset, clonotype counts were normalized to sorted cell number, and only after that were true diversity and Gini coefficients computed with the tcR R package. The overlap coefficient, calculated on TCRB nucleotide sequences, was used to quantify repertoire sharing. Out-of-frame TCRB sequences from naive cells were analyzed to stand in for the pre-selection repertoire. The table comes from immuneACCESS by way of TCRdb, which keeps in-frame sequences with V and J called. Part of the clones is missing from these tables; in studies checked, under half for an unresolved V gene and the rest for unknown reasons. From that table come the V and J calls and clone size; the DNA was used to work out D and trimming. The sample table shows fewer than 900,000 clones, and 15% to 20% are seen once. Jointly, the top ten make up about 0.025% of the sample.

A single peripheral blood draw of around 0.11 L on average was collected from each donor into heparinised tubes. A BD FACSAria II was used to sort naive, central memory, regulatory and stem cell-like memory CD4+ T cells with a panel that included CD45RO, CCR7, CD25, CD127, CD95 and CD27. A purity above 98% was achieved for all sorted populations. Right away, PBMCs were isolated by Lymphoprep density gradient centrifugation and were stained directly, with no culture step. Samples were stained and sorted in pairs, with one healthy donor and one patient per experiment, so that batch effects were minimized.

The sequencing input was naive CD4+ T cells from blood. The cell subset or site label, read with the paper, signifies: true naive CD4+ T cells. The sequence came from a young woman in good health. The sequence joins TRBV5-1 to TRBJ2-5, and 7 bases in between align with TRBD2. DNA sequence: TGCGCCAGCAGCTTGGTATCTAGCGGAAAAGAGACCCAGTACTTC. This translates into CASSLVSSGKETQYF. Extended through the reference TRBV5-1 and TRBJ2-5 proteins, this CDR3 yields the full variable domain: KAGVTQTPRYLIKTRGQQVTLSCSPISGHRSVSWYQQTPGQGLQFLFEYFSETQRNKGNFPGRFSGRQFSNSRSEMNVSTLELGDSALYLCASSLVSSGKETQYFGPGTRLLVL.